These 17 T cell receptor beta chains came from one sample sequenced in a study of CXCR3-negative and CXCR3-positive naive CD8 T cells. Study observations and caveats: Against CXCR3-negative naive cells, CXCR3-positive naive cells showed more hydrophobic TRB CDR3s.

No antigen is known for these receptors. UMI-labeled TRB cDNA libraries were prepared by 5' RACE. TCRdb processed the 5' RACE reads again and assigns one entry to each CDR3 protein, with no DNA. In total, the table holds approximately 65,000 distinct CDR3 sequences. The specimen sequenced was naive CXCR3+ CD8+ T cells from blood. Subset defined: CD45RO-CCR7+CD27+CD95- naive CD8+ T cells expressing CXCR3 (TNR3+). These receptors came from a human donor in good health. Some clones in this sample may be carry-over from other donors' samples.

The chain has TRBV2 and TRBJ2-2; with no DNA, the TCRdb D assignment of TRBD2 cannot be verified. The germline V gene has CDR1 SNHLY and CDR2 FYNNEI. The CDR3 has 16 amino acids. This chain's CDR3 is CASSRTSGGSTGELFF.

The chain joins TRBV7-2 to TRBJ2-2; without DNA, the TCRdb call of TRBD2 cannot be checked. Germline V gene sequence: CDR1 SGHTA, CDR2 FQGNSA. The CDR3 has 17 residues. Here the CDR3 reads CASSLAAGGPNTGELFF.

The gene calls are TRBV27 and TRBJ2-1; the TCRdb call, TRBD2, lacks DNA for checking. This CDR3 has 12 residues. Per the germline V gene, CDR1 is MNHEY and CDR2 is SMNVEV (reference sequence). CDR3 sequence reads: CASSFTSAEQFF.

The chain couples TRBV29-1 to TRBJ2-1. This CDR3 contains 11 residues. Germline CDR1 reads SQVTM; CDR2 reads ANQGSEA. CDR3 in amino acids: CSVDKDNEQFF.

The chain's CDR3 is CASSLSRGTNIQYF. The chain recombines TRBV27 with TRBJ2-4; the D gene TCRdb calls, TRBD1, cannot be checked with no DNA. The germline gives CDR1 MNHEY, CDR2 SMNVEV (reference sequence). The CDR3 sequence is 14 residues long.

The chain joins TRBV28 to TRBJ2-7; the D call of TRBD1 rests on TCRdb alone, since no DNA is present to check it. Germline values: CDR1 MDHEN, CDR2 SYDVKM. This CDR3 comprises 16 residues. The CDR3 reads CASSPLLRSSSYEQYF.

This chain links TRBV29-1 with TRBJ2-3; TCRdb gives TRBD2 as the D gene, but with no DNA this cannot be confirmed. Germline values: CDR1 SQVTM, CDR2 ANQGSEA. The CDR3 contains 17 residues. The CDR3 loop reads CSVGGVNDLLRTDTQYF.

The chain is built from TRBV7-9 and TRBJ2-7; TCRdb selects TRBD1, and the lack of DNA leaves this call unchecked. The CDR3 is made up of 16 amino acids. Per the germline V gene, CDR1 is SEHNR and CDR2 is FQNEAQ (reference sequence). This CDR3 reads CASSLVDGTGLYEQYF.

V gene TRBV28 combines with J gene TRBJ2-1. The germline V gene encodes CDR1 MDHEN and CDR2 SYDVKM. This CDR3 contains 12 residues. This CDR3 is CASSLLSNEQFF.

This sequence joins TRBV14 and TRBJ2-5; TCRdb picks TRBD1, but there is no DNA to check that call. The germline V gene encodes CDR1 SGHDN and CDR2 FVKESK. The CDR3 length is 14 residues. The CDR3 reads CASSQGGSKETQYF. Based on the CDR3 plus reference TRBV14 and TRBJ2-5, the full variable domain is EAGVTQFPSHSVIEKGQTVTLRCDPISGHDNLYWYRRVMGKEIKFLLHFVKESKQDESGMPNNRFLAERTGGTYSTLKVQPAELEDSGVYFCASSQGGSKETQYFGPGTRLLVL.

The V call is TRBV20-1, the J call TRBJ2-7; TCRdb proposes TRBD2, but this gene call is untestable without DNA. Germline CDR1 reads DFQATT; CDR2 reads SNEGSKA (reference sequence). This CDR3 has 17 amino acids. The CDR3 loop reads CSARLGLAGRLEYEQYF.

The V gene is TRBV6-2 or TRBV6-3, the J gene TRBJ1-5; TCRdb indicates TRBD1, and absent DNA this call remains unverified. Germline CDR1 and CDR2: MNHEY and SVGEGT. The CDR3 contains 14 residues. The CDR3 loop reads CASSYGQGDQPQHF.

This chain links TRBV7-9 with TRBJ2-7. This CDR3 spans 14 amino acids. Per germline, CDR1 SEHNR and CDR2 FQNEAQ (reference sequence). The CDR3 protein is CASSLGSGASEQYF.

The chain employs TRBV28 and TRBJ2-3; TCRdb picks TRBD1, but there is no DNA to check that call. The CDR3 has 14 amino acids. Germline V gene sequence: CDR1 MDHEN, CDR2 SYDVKM. CDR3: CASRTRVVTDTQYF.

The V call is TRBV18, the J call TRBJ2-5. Germline CDR1 is KGHSH and CDR2 is LQKENI. The CDR3 contains 12 residues. CDR3: CASRGTKETQYF.

The chain employs TRBV12-3 or TRBV12-4 and TRBJ2-3; the TCRdb call, TRBD1, lacks DNA for checking. This CDR3 is 15 amino acids long. Here the CDR3 reads CASSTTGGSTDTQYF.

The chain has TRBV27 and TRBJ1-2; the TCRdb call, TRBD1, lacks DNA for checking. The CDR3 is made up of 16 amino acids. Per germline, CDR1 MNHEY and CDR2 SMNVEV (reference sequence). CDR3 protein: CASSENPGQGTYGYTF.